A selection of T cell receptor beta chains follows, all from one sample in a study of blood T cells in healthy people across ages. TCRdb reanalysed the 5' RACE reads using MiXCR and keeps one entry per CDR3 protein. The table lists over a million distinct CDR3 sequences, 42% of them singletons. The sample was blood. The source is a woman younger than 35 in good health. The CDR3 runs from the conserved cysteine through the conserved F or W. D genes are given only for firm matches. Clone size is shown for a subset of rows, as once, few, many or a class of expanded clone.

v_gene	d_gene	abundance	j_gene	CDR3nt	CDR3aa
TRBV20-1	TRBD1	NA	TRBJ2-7	TGCAGTACTGCAGGGACAGGACCGGGCGAGCAGTACTTC	CSTAGTGPGEQYF
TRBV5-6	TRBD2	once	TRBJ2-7	TGTGCCAGCAGCTTGATTCTAGCGGGAGACGAGCAGTACTTC	CASSLILAGDEQYF
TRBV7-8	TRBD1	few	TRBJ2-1	TGTGCCAGCACCCTCGAGGCAGGGGGCTGGAATGAGCAGTTCTTC	CASTLEAGGWNEQFF
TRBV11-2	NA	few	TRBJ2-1	TGTGCCAGCAGCGTATGGGCGGTGGATGAGCAGTTCTTC	CASSVWAVDEQFF
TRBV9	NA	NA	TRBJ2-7	TGTGCCAGCAGCGTACGAGGGACTCCCCAATACGAGCAGTACTTC	CASSVRGTPQYEQYF
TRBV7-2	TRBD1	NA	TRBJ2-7	TGTGCCAGCAGCTTGGGACAGGGGAGAAGACTTAGCTCCTACGAGCAGTACTTC	CASSLGQGRRLSSYEQYF
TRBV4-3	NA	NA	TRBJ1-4	TGCGCCAGCAGCCAAGATAGGGTTCGAGCTCGGGAAAAACTGTTTTTT	CASSQDRVRAREKLFF
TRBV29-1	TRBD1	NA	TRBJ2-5	TGCAGCGTCTGCCACGGGACAGGGTATCGGGAGCAGTACTTC	CSVCHGTGYREQYF
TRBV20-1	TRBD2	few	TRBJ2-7	TGCAGTGCTAGAGATAGCGCGGGGGGACTCTACGAGCAGTACTTC	CSARDSAGGLYEQYF
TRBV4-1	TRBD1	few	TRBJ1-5	TGCGCCAGCAGCCAAGCAGACAGGGGGAGCAATCAGCCCCAGCATTTT	CASSQADRGSNQPQHF
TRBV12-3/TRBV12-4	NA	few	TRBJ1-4	TGTGCCAGCAGTAAGGACACTTATGAAAAACTGTTTTTT	CASSKDTYEKLFF
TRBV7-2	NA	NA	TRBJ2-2	TGTGCCAGCAGCTTAAACAGGCGGGTTCCCGGGGAGCTGTTTTTT	CASSLNRRVPGELFF
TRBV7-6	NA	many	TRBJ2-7	TGTGCCAGCAGTGACACCTACGAGCAGTACTTC	CASSDTYEQYF
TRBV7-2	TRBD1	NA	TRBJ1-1	TGTGCCAGAAGTGTACAGGGGGCTTGGACTGAAGCTTTCTTT	CARSVQGAWTEAFF
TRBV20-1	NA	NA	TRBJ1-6	TGCAGTGCTCCCGGGACATTCGAGGATAATTCACCCCTCCACTTT	CSAPGTFEDNSPLHF
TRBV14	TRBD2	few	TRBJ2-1	TGTGCCAGCAGCCAAGAACTAGCGGGAGGATCTCAGTTCTTC	CASSQELAGGSQFF
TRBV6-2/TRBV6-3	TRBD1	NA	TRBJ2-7	TGTGCCAGCAGTTACGCGACAGGGGTAGAAGCCTACGAGCAGTACTTC	CASSYATGVEAYEQYF
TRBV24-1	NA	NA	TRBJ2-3	TGTGCCACCAGTGACCGAAGGCGGACCAACACAGATACGCAGTATTTT	CATSDRRRTNTDTQYF
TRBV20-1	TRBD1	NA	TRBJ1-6	TGCAGTGCCAAACAGACAGGGAATTCACCCCTCCACTTT	CSAKQTGNSPLHF
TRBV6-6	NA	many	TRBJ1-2	TGTGCCAGCAGTTACTCCGGGGCCACGATTGGGGGCTACACCTTC	CASSYSGATIGGYTF
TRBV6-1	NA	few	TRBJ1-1	TGTGCCACCCAGAATTTCGGTGAAGCTTTCTTT	CATQNFGEAFF
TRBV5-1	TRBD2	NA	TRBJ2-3	TGCGCCAGCAGCTTGGGTGGGGGGGGAAGCACAGATACGCAGTATTTT	CASSLGGGGSTDTQYF